The clone carrying this T cell receptor (beta chain) occurred once. V shed 8 bases and J shed 2 bases, with 15 bases lying between them. The CDR3 sequence is 13 residues long. Germline assignment: CDR1 SQVTM and CDR2 ANQGSEA. This entry belongs to a study of blood T cell repertoires in COVID-19. Data came from immunoSEQ multiplex PCR; TCRdb stores just in-frame clones and leaves some out. This sample yields 130,000 or so clones, of which 84% are seen a single time; about 12% belongs to the top ten. The receptor was isolated from an older woman with acute or convalescent COVID-19. This sequence joins TRBV29-1 and TRBJ1-1, with D maybe TRBD1 (6 bases). Sequencing used peripheral blood. The chain's CDR3 is CSISDRRNTEAFF. The CDR3 bases are TGCAGCATTTCCGACAGGAGAAACACTGAAGCTTTCTTT.